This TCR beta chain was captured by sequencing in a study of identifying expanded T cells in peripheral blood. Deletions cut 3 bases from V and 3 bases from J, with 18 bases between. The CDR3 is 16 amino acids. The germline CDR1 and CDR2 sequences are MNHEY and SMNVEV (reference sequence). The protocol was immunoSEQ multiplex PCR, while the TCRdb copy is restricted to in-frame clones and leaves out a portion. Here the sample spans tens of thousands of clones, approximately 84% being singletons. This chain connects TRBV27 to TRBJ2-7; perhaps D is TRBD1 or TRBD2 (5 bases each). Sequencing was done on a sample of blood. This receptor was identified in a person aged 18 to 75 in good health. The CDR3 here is CASSFWDEGSDYEQYF. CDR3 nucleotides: TGTGCCAGCAGTTTCTGGGATGAGGGGAGTGACTACGAGCAGTACTTC.